This entry lists 18 T cell receptor beta chains sequenced from one sample in a study of cytomegalovirus exposure and HLA in healthy donors. 60 Vbeta and 13 Jbeta primers were used in PCR. The data were produced by immunoSEQ multiplex PCR, yet TCRdb's version contains in-frame clones alone and is incomplete. The data show some 140,000 clones, roughly 77% seen once. Sequences were obtained from PBMCs. The receptor set was obtained from a female donor in good health and CMV-seronegative.

This clone has more than one count but fewer than ten. The chain recombines TRBV2 with TRBJ1-5, with D uncertain. CDR3 length equals 14 residues. Germline CDR1 and CDR2: SNHLY and FYNNEI. With 2 bases removed from V and 5 bases from J, the gap between germline ends came to 10 bases. The CDR3 here is CASSENRAYQPQHF. The CDR3 DNA sequence: TGTGCCAGCAGTGAAAATAGAGCTTATCAGCCCCAGCATTTT.

The chain uses TRBV6-5 and TRBJ1-6; D unclear. The CDR3 spans 15 residues. The V end lost 0 bases, the J end lost 7 bases, and 10 bases lay between the germline ends. Germline V CDR1 and CDR2: MNHEY, SVGAGI. The CDR3 DNA follows: TGTGCCAGCAGTTACTCGAATAGTAGAAATTCACCCCTCCACTTT. Translating gives CASSYSNSRNSPLHF.

The J gene is TRBJ2-1, the V gene TRBV7-2; the D gene is possibly TRBD2 (6 bases). Germline CDR1 is SGHTA and CDR2 is FQGNSA. This CDR3 is built from 14 residues. Trimming left V 0 bases short and J 12 bases short, with 15 bases between. CDR3 region: CASSLAPSVFSQFF. The CDR3 nucleotides are TGTGCCAGCAGCTTAGCGCCTAGCGTGTTTTCGCAGTTCTTC.

V usage is TRBV5-4 and J usage is TRBJ1-6, with 7 bases fitting TRBD1. V trimming: 0 bases; J trimming: 7 bases; junction bases outside the gene matches: 7. The CDR3 length is 16 residues. The germline V gene encodes CDR1 SGHNT and CDR2 YYREEE (reference sequence). In DNA form, the CDR3 reads TGTGCCAGCAGCTTGGTTGGGGGACAGTTGAATTCACCCCTCCACTTT. Translating gives CASSLVGGQLNSPLHF.

This clone has a handful of counts. This chain connects TRBV29-1 to TRBJ2-1; TRBD1 matches at 10 bases. The CDR3 has 14 residues. The V segment lost 7 bases and the J segment 8 bases; nucleotides outside the gene matches: 11. From germline, CDR1 is SQVTM and CDR2 ANQGSEA. Written as DNA, the CDR3 is TGCAGCGCGTCCAGAGACAGGGGGCTCGATGAGCAGTTCTTC. Its protein product is CSASRDRGLDEQFF.

J is TRBJ2-7 and V is TRBV28; D uncertain. Germline-derived CDR1 and CDR2 are MDHEN and SYDVKM. Trimming removed 1 base at V and 4 bases at J, with 11 bases between. This CDR3 comprises 14 residues. The CDR3 sequence: CASSLLRTGYEQYF. The CDR3 nucleotides read TGTGCCAGCAGTTTATTACGCACCGGTTACGAGCAGTACTTC.

The chain is built from TRBV11-3 and TRBJ2-2; 8 bases line up with TRBD1. The J segment lost 8 bases and the V segment lost 6 bases, leaving 14 bases of the junction unmatched. The length of the CDR3 is 16 residues. Per germline, CDR1 SGHNT and CDR2 YENEEA. CDR3 in amino acids: CASSRNSGGASGELFF. In DNA, the CDR3 is TGTGCCAGCAGTCGAAACTCAGGGGGCGCTTCAGGGGAGCTGTTTTTT. The entire variable domain, with the rest obtained from reference TRBV11-3 and TRBJ2-2, is as follows: EAGVVQSPRYKIIEKKQPVAFWCNPISGHNTLYWYLQNLGQGPELLIRYENEEAVDDSQLPKDRFSAERLKGVDSTLKIQPAELGDSAVYLCASSRNSGGASGELFFGEGSRLTVL.

The chain carries TRBV2 and TRBJ2-1; 13 bases match TRBD2. This CDR3 comprises 16 residues. Trimming cost V 6 bases and J 6 bases; bases outside gene matches: 8. Germline CDR1 and CDR2: SNHLY and FYNNEI. CDR3 DNA sequence: TGTGCCAGCAGACGCCTGACTAGCGGGAGGTCCAATGAGCAGTTCTTC. This codes for CASRRLTSGRSNEQFF.

CDR3 nucleotides: TGTGCCAGCAGTGGTGAGAGCGGCAATGAGCAGTTCTTC. Translated, it gives CASSGESGNEQFF. This chain links TRBV6-5 with TRBJ2-1; a weak D match, TRBD2 (5 bases). The CDR3 contains 13 residues. V gave up 5 bases and J gave up 6 bases, with 11 bases separating them. From germline, CDR1 is MNHEY and CDR2 SVGAGI.

The rearrangement joins TRBV28 to TRBJ1-2, with D unresolved. V was shortened by 5 bases and J by 5 bases, with 9 bases between the two germline ends. The CDR3 is 12 residues long. CDR1 is MDHEN, CDR2 SYDVKM, per germline. CDR3 residues: CASSIGGYGYTF. CDR3 nucleotide sequence: TGTGCCAGCAGTATCGGCGGGTATGGCTACACCTTC.

The chain joins TRBV4-3 to TRBJ2-1; D uncertain. Germline values: CDR1 LGHNA, CDR2 YSLEER. Trimming took off 0 bases at V and 0 bases at J, with 9 bases between the two ends. The CDR3 is 16 residues long. The chain's CDR3 is CASSQDTLSSYNEQFF. CDR3 DNA sequence: TGCGCCAGCAGCCAAGATACCCTCAGCTCCTACAATGAGCAGTTCTTC.

This chain connects TRBV18 to TRBJ2-7; the match to TRBD1 covers 7 bases. In germline, CDR1 is KGHSH, CDR2 LQKENI. The CDR3 runs to 15 residues. J was trimmed by 3 bases and V by 4 bases; bases with no gene match: 9. Here the CDR3 DNA reads TGTGCCAGCTCACAGGGACAGAGCTTTCACTACGAGCAGTACTTC. It yields the protein CASSQGQSFHYEQYF.

The rearrangement joins TRBV2 to TRBJ1-1; the D gene is possibly TRBD1 (6 bases). Germline V CDR1 and CDR2: SNHLY, FYNNEI. This CDR3 region has 13 residues. Trimming stripped 10 bases from V and 2 bases from J, with 14 bases between. The CDR3 coding sequence is TGTGCCACCGCGACAGGACTTAACACTGAAGCTTTCTTT. This sequence encodes CATATGLNTEAFF.

The chain couples TRBV5-8 to TRBJ1-6; 8 bases line up with TRBD1. CDR1 SGHTS and CDR2 YDEGEE come from the germline V gene. The CDR3 extends over 14 amino acids. J lost 10 bases, V lost 5 bases, and 8 bases had no gene match. The CDR3 here is CASSFGQGDSPLHF. The CDR3 bases are TGTGCCAGCAGTTTCGGACAGGGAGACTCACCCCTCCACTTT. Full variable domain (remainder filled in from reference TRBV5-8 and TRBJ1-6): EAGVTQSPTHLIKTRGQQATLRCSPISGHTSVYWYQQALGLGLQFLLWYDEGEERNRGNFPPRFSGRQFPNYSSELNVNALELEDSALYLCASSFGQGDSPLHFGNGTRLTVT.

The chain combines TRBV5-1 with TRBJ1-1, with D perhaps matching TRBD1 (6 bases). The CDR3 contains 14 residues. Trimming stripped 0 bases from V and 5 bases from J, with 11 bases between. Germline assignment: CDR1 SGHRS and CDR2 YFSETQ. CDR3 DNA: TGCGCCAGCAGCTTGGGACGGCAGGGGACTGAAGCTTTCTTT. It yields the protein CASSLGRQGTEAFF.

This clone was observed a single time. The chain uses TRBV9 and TRBJ1-3; no clear D. The CDR3 totals 15 residues. Trimming pared 4 bases from V and 4 bases from J, leaving 15 bases between. Germline V CDR1 and CDR2: SGDLS, YYNGEE. CDR3 nucleotides: TGTGCCAGCAGCCCTAGTGGAGCGGGGGGAAACACCATATATTTT. The encoded protein is CASSPSGAGGNTIYF. Using reference TRBV9 and TRBJ1-3 for the parts outside the CDR3, the full variable domain is DSGVTQTPKHLITATGQRVTLRCSPRSGDLSVYWYQQSLDQGLQFLIQYYNGEERAKGNILERFSAQQFPDLHSELNLSSLELGDSALYFCASSPSGAGGNTIYFGEGSWLTVV.

The gene calls are TRBV25-1 and TRBJ2-1; 8 positions agree with TRBD2. This CDR3 spans 15 amino acids. J lost 6 bases, V lost 6 bases, and 10 bases had no gene match. Germline CDR1 and CDR2: MGHDK and SYGVNS. CDR3 sequence reads: CASRGPLTSVNEQFF. CDR3 nucleotides: TGTGCCAGCAGGGGCCCTTTGACTAGCGTCAATGAGCAGTTCTTC.

V usage is TRBV19 and J usage is TRBJ2-5; the match to TRBD1 covers 7 bases. The CDR3 spans 12 residues. V lost 4 bases, J lost 5 bases, and 1 base stayed unmatched. Germline V gives CDR1 LNHDA, CDR2 SQIVND (reference sequence). The CDR3, as DNA: TGTGCCAGTAGTAAGACAGGGGAGACCCAGTACTTC. Translated: CASSKTGETQYF. The complete variable domain, with remaining parts taken from reference TRBV19 and TRBJ2-5, reads DGGITQSPKYLFRKEGQNVTLSCEQNLNHDAMYWYRQDPGQGLRLIYYSQIVNDFQKGDIAEGYSVSREKKESFPLTVTSAQKNPTAFYLCASSKTGETQYFGPGTRLLVL.